This T cell receptor beta chain was retrieved from a study of blood T cells in healthy people across ages. Only one count was recorded for this clonotype. Germline V gene data show CDR1 as SGHAT and CDR2 as FQNNGV. The CDR3 is made up of 17 amino acids. V lost 0 bases to trimming and J lost 0 bases, with 12 bases between them. Alongside a J-beta primer mix, a sample-barcoded 5' primer served in a second PCR lasting about 6 to 12 cycles. One entry per CDR3 protein results from TCRdb running MiXCR on the 5' RACE reads. The sample has approximately 730,000 distinct CDR3 sequences, 53% seen once. The donors, all healthy, were Caucasians living in Russia, aged about 6 to 90. The authors isolated at least 6.5 million PBMCs per sample.

Sequencing was done on a sample of blood. The origin of this receptor is a man aged 80 or over in good health. This sequence joins TRBV11-2 and TRBJ2-1; D may be TRBD1 (6 bases). The CDR3: CASSLELGQSSYNEQFF. The CDR3 nucleotides read TGTGCCAGCAGCTTAGAACTCGGACAGAGCTCCTACAATGAGCAGTTCTTC.